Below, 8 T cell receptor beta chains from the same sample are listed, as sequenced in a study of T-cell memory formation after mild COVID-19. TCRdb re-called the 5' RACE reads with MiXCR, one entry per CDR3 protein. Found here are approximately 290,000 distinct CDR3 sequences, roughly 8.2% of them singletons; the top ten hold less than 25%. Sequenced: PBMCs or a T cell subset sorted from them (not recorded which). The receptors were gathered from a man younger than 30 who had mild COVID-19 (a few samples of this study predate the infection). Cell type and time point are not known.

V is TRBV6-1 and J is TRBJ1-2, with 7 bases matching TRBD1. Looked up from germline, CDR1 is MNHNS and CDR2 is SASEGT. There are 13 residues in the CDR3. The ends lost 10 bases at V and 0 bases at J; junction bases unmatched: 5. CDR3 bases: TGTGCCACCCTCGGACAGGCTAACTATGGCTACACCTTC. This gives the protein CATLGQANYGYTF.

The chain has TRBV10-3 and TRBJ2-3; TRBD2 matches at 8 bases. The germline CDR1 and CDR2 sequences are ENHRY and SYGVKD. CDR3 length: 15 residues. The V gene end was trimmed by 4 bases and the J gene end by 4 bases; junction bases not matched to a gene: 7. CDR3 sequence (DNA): TGTGCCATCAGTGGACCCGGGACTAGACCAGATACGCAGTATTTT. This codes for CAISGPGTRPDTQYF.

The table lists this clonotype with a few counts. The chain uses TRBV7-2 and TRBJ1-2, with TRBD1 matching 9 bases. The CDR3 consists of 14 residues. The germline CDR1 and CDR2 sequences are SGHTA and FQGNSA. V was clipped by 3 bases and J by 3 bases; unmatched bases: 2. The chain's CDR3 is CASSFGQGYYGYTF. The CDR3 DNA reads TGTGCCAGCAGCTTTGGACAGGGGTACTATGGCTACACCTTC.

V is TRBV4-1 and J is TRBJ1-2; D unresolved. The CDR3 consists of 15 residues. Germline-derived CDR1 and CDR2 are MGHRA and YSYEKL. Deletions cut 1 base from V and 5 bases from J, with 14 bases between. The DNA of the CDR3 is TGCGCCAGCAGCCAAGGACAAACAAGGTCTTATGGCTACACCTTC. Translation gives CASSQGQTRSYGYTF.

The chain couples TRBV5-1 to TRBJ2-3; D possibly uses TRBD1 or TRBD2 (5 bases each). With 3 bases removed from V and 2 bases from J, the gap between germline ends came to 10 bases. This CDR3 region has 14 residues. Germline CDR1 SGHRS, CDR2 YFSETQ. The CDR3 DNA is TGCGCCAGCAGCTGGGACCCCGCCACAGATACGCAGTATTTT. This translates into CASSWDPATDTQYF.

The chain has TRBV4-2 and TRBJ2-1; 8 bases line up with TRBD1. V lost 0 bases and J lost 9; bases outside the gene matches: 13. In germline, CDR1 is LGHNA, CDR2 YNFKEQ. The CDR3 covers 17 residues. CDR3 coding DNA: TGTGCCAGCAGCCAAGAGGGGAGGCAGGGGGCGTGGGGTGAGCAGTTCTTC. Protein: CASSQEGRQGAWGEQFF.

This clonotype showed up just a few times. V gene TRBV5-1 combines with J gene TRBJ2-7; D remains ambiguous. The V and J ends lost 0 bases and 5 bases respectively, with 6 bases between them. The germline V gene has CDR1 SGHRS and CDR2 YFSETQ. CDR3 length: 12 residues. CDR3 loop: CASSLGKDEQYF. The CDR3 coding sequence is TGCGCCAGCAGCTTGGGCAAGGACGAGCAGTACTTC.

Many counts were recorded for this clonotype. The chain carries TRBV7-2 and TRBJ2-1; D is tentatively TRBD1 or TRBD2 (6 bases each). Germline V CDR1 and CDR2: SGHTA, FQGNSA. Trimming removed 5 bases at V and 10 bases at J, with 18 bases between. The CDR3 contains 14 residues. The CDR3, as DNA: TGTGCCAGCAGCGGCTTACGGGGGCGAGGAGAGCAGTTCTTC. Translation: CASSGLRGRGEQFF.